This T cell receptor beta chain was identified in a study of CXCR3-negative and CXCR3-positive naive CD8 T cells (dated by TCRdb to between 2018 and 2021). Notes on the research overall: In total, roughly 140 million TRB reads were obtained, which works out to roughly 1.5 +/- 0.3 million reads per library. Data from ten or so donors, pooled across two independent experiments, went into the diversity and physicochemical repertoire analyses. For the TRBV-TRBJ cluster analysis, the naive subsets came from roughly 5 donors, while the memory cells came from 3 donors. Here is what the overall study found, with its caveats: Comparably high repertoire diversity was found in both naive subsets, whereas much lower repertoire diversity was found in memory CD8+ T cells. TRBV-TRBJ usage was similar between naive CXCR3-negative and CXCR3-positive cells from the same donor, while memory cells showed distinct patterns. CXCR3 expression partially decreased after cryopreservation, so most assays used freshly isolated PBMCs. Because surface CD5, which is linked to self-reactivity in mice, was comparable between the naive subsets, TCR interaction strength was also inferred from TRB CDR3 physicochemical properties.

A remark on this clonotype: Its target antigen remains unknown.

From the germline V gene, CDR1 is ENHRY and CDR2 is SYGVKD. Inclusive of the bounding cysteine and phenylalanine, the CDR3 is 15 residues long. No DNA appears here. Each CD8+ T cell subset was flow-sorted in triplicate, and some 310,000 cells per subset were placed directly into RLT lysis buffer. Standard density gradient centrifugation was used to isolate peripheral blood mononuclear cells from buffy coats. Total RNA was extracted from sorted cells with an RNeasy Mini Kit. Sequenced using a NextSeq 550. The Human TCR Profiling Kit (MiLaboratory) was used to make UMI-labeled 5' RACE TRB cDNA libraries. cDNA synthesis used the entire amount of extracted RNA, and PCR amplification then used the entire amount of cDNA produced. The libraries were made side by side, with each library going through the same number of PCR cycles. On the study's bioinformatics: About 53,000 +/- 9,400 unique UMI-labeled TRB cDNA molecules per library were extracted with MIGEC and MiXCR, with at least two reads per UMI required. Each library averaged about 37,000 +/- 9,700 functional in-frame TRB CDR3 nucleotide clonotypes without stop codons. Diversity metrics, including normalized Shannon-Wiener and Chao1, were computed in VDJtools after downsampling to 5000 UMI-labeled TRB molecules per sample. Clonotype-size-weighted physicochemical properties of the central five CDR3 residues (interaction energy, strength, volume and Kidera factor 4) were computed in VDJtools. The reads were reprocessed in TCRdb, with one entry per CDR3 protein sequence and no accompanying DNA. TCRdb's processing, not the study's, gives the V and J calls here. The table held for this sample gives approximately 60,000 distinct CDR3 sequences. Together, the top ten hold 20% to 30% of the sample.

Here the chain combines TRBV10-3 and TRBJ2-2; TCRdb designates TRBD1, a call that cannot be tested without DNA. The clonotype originates from a human donor in good health. Some clones in this sample may be carry-over from other donors' samples. The material sequenced was memory CD8+ T cells from blood. What the cell subset or site label conveys for this sample: conventional CD8+ memory T cells (TMEM), sorted as controls. CDR3 loop: CAISDLDRDTGELFF.